These 4 T cell receptor beta chains were all obtained from the same sample, sequenced in a study of T cell responses to AZD1222 COVID-19 vaccine. Generated by immunoSEQ multiplex PCR, the TCRdb table keeps only in-frame clones and is missing some. The sample carries 90,000 to 120,000 clones, 80% to 95% recorded once. This specimen was peripheral blood, taken 28 days after the second AZD1222 dose. Receptors were obtained from an adult who received the AZD1222 COVID-19 vaccine.

This clone appeared a single time. The CDR3 spells CASSFRDRADTQYF. In DNA form, the CDR3 reads TGCGCCAGCAGCTTCCGGGACAGGGCGGATACGCAGTATTTT. The rearrangement uses TRBV5-1 and TRBJ2-3; the match to TRBD1 covers 9 bases. The germline V gene encodes CDR1 SGHRS and CDR2 YFSETQ. The CDR3 extends over 14 amino acids. Trimming removed 2 bases from V and 6 bases from J; junction bases left unmatched: 4.

The chain combines TRBV27 with TRBJ1-2, with 8 bases that match TRBD1. Germline loops: CDR1 MNHEY, CDR2 SMNVEV (reference sequence). The CDR3 totals 13 residues. V trimming: 3 bases; J trimming: 6 bases; junction bases outside the gene matches: 3. DNA for the CDR3: TGTGCCAGCAGTTTCCGACAGGGGCATGGCTACACCTTC. Translation: CASSFRQGHGYTF.

The J gene is TRBJ1-1, the V gene TRBV7-9; D is unclear. The V and J ends lost 5 bases and 4 bases respectively, with 14 bases between them. Germline V gene data show CDR1 as SEHNR and CDR2 as FQNEAQ (reference sequence). There are 14 residues in the CDR3. The CDR3 DNA reads TGTGCCAGCAGCCAGAGGGTGGGTGTCACTGAAGCTTTCTTT. Amino acids: CASSQRVGVTEAFF.

The V call is TRBV6-6, the J call TRBJ1-3; no clear D gene. CDR1 and CDR2 (germline): MNHNY, SVGAGI (reference sequence). CDR3 length equals 11 residues. The V end was cut by 11 bases, the J end by 1 base, with 6 bases between. This chain's CDR3 is CAVGSGNTIYF. The DNA of the CDR3 is TGTGCCGTCGGTTCTGGAAACACCATATATTTT.